A single sample gave rise to the 6 T cell receptor beta chains below, sequenced in a study of blood T cell repertoires in COVID-19. Sequencing was performed with immunoSEQ multiplex PCR; in TCRdb, only in-frame clones are kept and a portion is missing. The table lists fewer than 130,000 clones, 80% to 90% of them singletons. Sequenced material: peripheral blood. Receptors were obtained from a human donor in a cohort sampled during active COVID-19.

This clone occurred a few times. V and J are TRBV7-9 and TRBJ1-1; D might be TRBD1 (5 bases). This CDR3 has 16 amino acids. CDR1 is SEHNR and CDR2 is FQNEAQ in the germline V gene (reference sequence). Trimming cost V 2 bases and J 1 base, with 14 bases left between them. The CDR3 spells CASSLTQGLENTEAFF. CDR3 DNA sequence: TGTGCCAGCAGCTTAACCCAGGGACTGGAGAACACTGAAGCTTTCTTT.

The V gene is TRBV19, the J gene TRBJ2-7, with D hard to call. V lost 4 bases, J lost 5 bases, and 12 bases lay in between. Germline V lookup: CDR1 LNHDA, CDR2 SQIVND (reference sequence). This CDR3 has 13 amino acids. The CDR3 sequence is CASSTREVDEQYF. DNA of the CDR3: TGTGCCAGTAGTACCCGAGAGGTGGACGAGCAGTACTTC.

The chain combines TRBV21-1 with TRBJ1-5. TRBV21-1 is an annotated pseudogene. The CDR3 is 19 amino acids. The CDR3: CASSKKGGEKGAGNQPQHF. CDR3 DNA: TGTGCCAGCAGCAAAAAGGGGGGGGAAAAAGGGGCTGGCAATCAGCCCCAGCATTTT.

With regard to this clone: Because it lacks the conserved phenylalanine or tryptophan at the end, this CDR3 is likely a read error. The DNA is omitted, as the CDR3 cannot be located on it reliably, and the CDR3 follows TCRdb's listing. The chain joins TRBV12-3 or TRBV12-4 to TRBJ2-7; no DNA check was done on the table's D call, TRBD2. The CDR3 is 11 residues long, counting both termini. Here the CDR3 reads CASRMGERAPT.

The genes are TRBV27 and TRBJ2-2; D unclear. Germline assignment: CDR1 MNHEY and CDR2 SMNVEV (reference sequence). The CDR3 is made up of 15 amino acids. V lost 5 bases and J lost 4, with 14 bases in between. This chain's CDR3 is CASSPSLYTTGELFF. Here the CDR3 DNA reads TGTGCCAGCAGTCCCTCCTTATACACCACCGGGGAGCTGTTTTTT.

This clone turned up a few times. This sequence joins TRBV7-2 and TRBJ1-5; a possible D gene is TRBD1 (5 bases). Germline CDR1 reads SGHTA; CDR2 reads FQGNSA. This CDR3 spans 14 amino acids. Trimming shortened V by 3 bases and J by 4 bases, and 10 bases separated the two germline ends. This CDR3 reads CASSFLTVNQPQHF. The CDR3 DNA is TGTGCCAGCAGCTTTCTGACAGTAAATCAGCCCCAGCATTTT.